This T cell receptor beta chain was recovered during a study of beta chain features in type 1 diabetes. The investigators reverse transcribed all of the isolated RNA, so they sequenced expressed TCRB transcripts. Read counts averaged around 4 million for samples of naive, central memory and regulatory T cells. Clones were sequenced by immunoSEQ multiplex PCR, and TCRdb holds only the in-frame ones, with some missing. The sample holds 400,000 to 600,000 clones, 30% seen once. The germline V gene has CDR1 SQVTM and CDR2 ANQGSEA. This CDR3 has 11 amino acids. V was clipped by 4 bases and J by 6 bases, with 6 bases between them. As regards this clone: The antigen is undetermined. Other nucleotide sequences in the sample specify the same CDR3.

Study-wide results and limits: There were fewer insertions and more deletions at the VDJ junctions of type 1 diabetes patients. It was among patients, rather than healthy donors, that naive, central memory and Treg TCRB repertoires appeared more similar.

The sequenced material came from naive CD4+ T cells from blood. The chain couples TRBV29-1 to TRBJ2-2; maybe TRBD1 (6 bases). The receptor's source is a man aged 18-30 years in good health. Here the CDR3 DNA reads TGCAGCGTTGCAGGGGCCGGGGAGCTGTTTTTT. It is translated as CSVAGAGELFF.